Listed below are T cell receptor beta chains from one sample, sequenced in a study of cytomegalovirus exposure and HLA in healthy donors. The data were produced by immunoSEQ multiplex PCR, yet TCRdb's version contains in-frame clones alone and is incomplete. Here the sample spans 200,000 to 300,000 clones, around four fifths being singletons. The sequenced sample consisted of PBMCs. Receptors were obtained from a boy aged 5-17 years in good health and CMV-seronegative. The CDR3 runs from the conserved cysteine through the conserved F or W. Each record gives: clone size, J gene, D gene, V gene, CDR3 DNA, CDR3 protein. D genes are given only for firm matches. Only part of the rows carry a size: once, few, many, or a class if the clone is expanded.

abundance: NA
j_gene: TRBJ2-7
d_gene: NA
v_gene: TRBV10-3
CDR3nt: TGTGCCATCAGTGATCCTCGCGACGAGCAGTACTTC
CDR3aa: CAISDPRDEQYF

abundance: NA
j_gene: TRBJ1-1
d_gene: TRBD1
v_gene: TRBV10-1
CDR3nt: TGCGCCAGCACCAGGGGGCCAAACACTGAAGCTTTCTTT
CDR3aa: CASTRGPNTEAFF

abundance: NA
j_gene: TRBJ2-1
d_gene: TRBD2
v_gene: TRBV7-6
CDR3nt: TGTGCCAGCAGCTCCCTAGACCCGGGGGGCTACAATGAGCAGTTCTTC
CDR3aa: CASSSLDPGGYNEQFF

abundance: NA
j_gene: TRBJ1-2
d_gene: NA
v_gene: TRBV5-6
CDR3nt: TGTGCCAGCAGCCCGGTCGGGAACTATGGCTACACCTTC
CDR3aa: CASSPVGNYGYTF

abundance: NA
j_gene: TRBJ1-6
d_gene: TRBD1
v_gene: TRBV30
CDR3nt: TGTGCCTGGCAGACAGGGGACGCTGGACCCCTCCACTTT
CDR3aa: CAWQTGDAGPLHF

abundance: NA
j_gene: TRBJ1-2
d_gene: TRBD1
v_gene: TRBV29-1
CDR3nt: TGCAGCGTTGAAGATCTGACAGGGGAGGGCTACTATGGCTACACCTTC
CDR3aa: CSVEDLTGEGYYGYTF

abundance: NA
j_gene: TRBJ2-7
d_gene: NA
v_gene: TRBV19
CDR3nt: TGTGCCAGTAGTATAGCCGAGGGCGAGGAGCAGTACTTC
CDR3aa: CASSIAEGEEQYF

abundance: NA
j_gene: TRBJ2-3
d_gene: NA
v_gene: TRBV25-1
CDR3nt: TGTGCCAGCAGTGAATATCGGGGCACAGATACGCAGTATTTT
CDR3aa: CASSEYRGTDTQYF

abundance: NA
j_gene: TRBJ1-5
d_gene: NA
v_gene: TRBV30
CDR3nt: TGTGCCTGGAGCCTGGACAGTACCCTCCTTAGCAATCAGCCCCAGCATTTT
CDR3aa: CAWSLDSTLLSNQPQHF

abundance: NA
j_gene: TRBJ1-1
d_gene: NA
v_gene: TRBV19
CDR3nt: TGTGCCAGTAGTACCCCGTGGCAGAACACTGAAGCTTTCTTT
CDR3aa: CASSTPWQNTEAFF

abundance: few
j_gene: TRBJ1-5
d_gene: NA
v_gene: TRBV2
CDR3nt: TGTGCCAGCAGCAGGGGCGGGCAGCCCCAGCATTTT
CDR3aa: CASSRGGQPQHF

abundance: NA
j_gene: TRBJ2-1
d_gene: TRBD1
v_gene: TRBV19
CDR3nt: TGTGCCAGTAGTAAGGGGGCAGCAAGGCACAATGAGCAGTTCTTC
CDR3aa: CASSKGAARHNEQFF

abundance: few
j_gene: TRBJ2-5
d_gene: NA
v_gene: TRBV5-5
CDR3nt: TGTGCCAGCAGCTTGATGGGGGCCCTCCAAGAGACCCAGTACTTC
CDR3aa: CASSLMGALQETQYF

abundance: NA
j_gene: TRBJ2-6
d_gene: NA
v_gene: TRBV14
CDR3nt: TGTGCCAGCAGCTCTGCTACAGGGTTCTCTGGGGCCAACGTCCTGACTTTC
CDR3aa: CASSSATGFSGANVLTF

abundance: NA
j_gene: TRBJ1-1
d_gene: NA
v_gene: TRBV19
CDR3nt: TGTGCCAGTAGTATGAGGGGACAGAACACTGAAGCTTTCTTT
CDR3aa: CASSMRGQNTEAFF

abundance: NA
j_gene: TRBJ1-6
d_gene: TRBD1
v_gene: TRBV2
CDR3nt: TGTGCCAGCACCTACCTGGGGACAGGGGGATATAATTCACCCCTCCACTTT
CDR3aa: CASTYLGTGGYNSPLHF

abundance: NA
j_gene: TRBJ2-7
d_gene: TRBD2
v_gene: TRBV6-1
CDR3nt: TGTGCCACAAGACTAGCGGTGGCCTACGAGCAGTACTTC
CDR3aa: CATRLAVAYEQYF

abundance: NA
j_gene: TRBJ1-1
d_gene: TRBD1
v_gene: TRBV5-1
CDR3nt: TGCGCCAGCAAGACAGGGGAGAACACTGAAGCTTTCTTT
CDR3aa: CASKTGENTEAFF

abundance: few
j_gene: TRBJ2-7
d_gene: NA
v_gene: TRBV19
CDR3nt: TGTGCCAGTAGTATAGATCGGAAGACTTACGAGCAGTACTTC
CDR3aa: CASSIDRKTYEQYF

abundance: NA
j_gene: TRBJ2-7
d_gene: NA
v_gene: TRBV11-3
CDR3nt: TGTGCCAGCAGCCCAACATCAGGGTCCTACGAGCAGTACTTC
CDR3aa: CASSPTSGSYEQYF

abundance: NA
j_gene: TRBJ1-5
d_gene: NA
v_gene: TRBV30
CDR3nt: TGTGCCTGGAGTGTGGAAGGGGCTCAGCCCCAGCATTTT
CDR3aa: CAWSVEGAQPQHF

abundance: NA
j_gene: TRBJ1-2
d_gene: TRBD1
v_gene: TRBV5-6
CDR3nt: TGTGCCAGCAGCTCCCCAGGGGGCCTCCGGGTCTATGGCTACACCTTC
CDR3aa: CASSSPGGLRVYGYTF

abundance: NA
j_gene: TRBJ2-1
d_gene: NA
v_gene: TRBV10-3
CDR3nt: TGTGCCATCATGGTTCGGCGGGATAAGGGCTACAATGAGCAGTTCTTC
CDR3aa: CAIMVRRDKGYNEQFF

abundance: NA
j_gene: TRBJ1-5
d_gene: NA
v_gene: TRBV2
CDR3nt: TGTGCCAGCAGGAGGGATTATAGCAATCAGCCCCAGCATTTT
CDR3aa: CASRRDYSNQPQHF

abundance: NA
j_gene: TRBJ2-2
d_gene: TRBD2
v_gene: TRBV10-3
CDR3nt: TGTGCCATCAGCCCACTAGCGGGAGAAGCCGGGGAGCTGTTTTTT
CDR3aa: CAISPLAGEAGELFF

abundance: NA
j_gene: TRBJ2-5
d_gene: NA
v_gene: TRBV30
CDR3nt: TGTGCCTGCAGAGGAGGTATTGGGGTGAAGACCCAGTACTTC
CDR3aa: CACRGGIGVKTQYF

abundance: NA
j_gene: TRBJ1-5
d_gene: NA
v_gene: TRBV5-3
CDR3nt: TGTGCCAGAAGTGCCCAGGGTTGTGGTGCTACCGAAAGGCATTTT
CDR3aa: CARSAQGCGATERHF

abundance: NA
j_gene: TRBJ1-2
d_gene: TRBD1
v_gene: TRBV6-5
CDR3nt: TGTGCCAGCAGTTCCTTAGGGGGCGCGGGTTATGGCTACACCTTC
CDR3aa: CASSSLGGAGYGYTF

abundance: NA
j_gene: TRBJ1-1
d_gene: TRBD1
v_gene: TRBV11-3
CDR3nt: TGTGCCAGCAGCTGGGGGGGGACAGGTGAGACTGAAGCTTTCTTT
CDR3aa: CASSWGGTGETEAFF

abundance: NA
j_gene: TRBJ2-2
d_gene: NA
v_gene: TRBV6-6
CDR3nt: TGTGCCAGCAGTTATAATCCCCACACCGGGGAGCTGTTTTTT
CDR3aa: CASSYNPHTGELFF

abundance: NA
j_gene: TRBJ2-7
d_gene: NA
v_gene: TRBV6-5
CDR3nt: TGTGCCAGCAGTTACTCGTCTAGCGTCTCCTACGAGCAGTACTTC
CDR3aa: CASSYSSSVSYEQYF

abundance: NA
j_gene: TRBJ2-7
d_gene: NA
v_gene: TRBV18
CDR3nt: TGTGCCAGCTCACCAACTTGGGCTCCCGGAGGGGAGCAGTACTTC
CDR3aa: CASSPTWAPGGEQYF